This paragraph covers one T cell receptor beta chain sequence. Its antigen remains unidentified. Base qualities were left out, and no much larger clone turns up one base away. In total, fewer than 750 healthy bone marrow donors made up the cohort. Cohort members were all nominally healthy when sampled, although unrecorded immune exposures were likely present. The donor was CMV seropositive and belonged to the group of 270 or so seropositive cohort members. A peripheral blood sample was collected from each donor, and TCR beta sequencing was performed on peripheral blood mononuclear cells. The Qiagen DNeasy Blood Extraction Kit was used to extract genomic DNA from the blood cell samples. This record comes from a study of cytomegalovirus exposure and HLA in healthy donors (dated by TCRdb to the late 2010s). Broadly, across the study: An earlier analysis of approximately 640 of the donors reported approximately 300 Gb of sequence data and some 120 million unique TCR beta sequences from about 200 million T cells. In an earlier analysis of more than 550 of the donors, high-throughput TCR beta sequencing was used to judge whether each TCR beta V gene segment behaved as functional or pseudogenic. Rather than using new phenotypic data, the later analysis identified candidate immune exposures from TCR beta sequences and from how often those sequences occurred across donors. The genetic ancestry cluster associated with self-reported Caucasian donors included over 65% of the 398 genotyped donors. Every discovery cohort repertoire had been produced on one sequencing platform. Genome-wide SNP genotypes for about three fifths of the 666 donors were used in a later genetic analysis, which treated that subset as a discovery cohort. Roughly 5 DR-DQ haplotypes were handled as single units for association and clustering, since linkage in the cohort was strong. Donor age, sex, ethnicity and CMV serostatus were collected together with the repertoire data. A separate validation cohort of roughly 130 different subjects was used in addition to the 666-subject first cohort. Using immunosequencing, the study profiled T cell repertoires from 640 or so subjects and related those repertoires to cytomegalovirus serostatus. The number of donors typed differed by locus, with 629-630 for A, B, C, DRB1 and DQB1, 522 for DQA1, some 570 for DPA1, and 400 to 490 for DPB1. To study patterns of TCR occurrence, a later analysis re-analyzed previously published TCR beta repertoires from 550 to 800 donors and added high-resolution HLA genotyping. Among roughly 400 genotyped donors of the cohort, an average of approximately 240,000 unique TCR beta nucleotide sequences was sequenced per donor, of which about 19% were non-productive. To predict cytomegalovirus infection status, the study combined high-throughput TCR immunosequencing, statistical association of individual TCRs with disease status, and machine learning. The study aimed to test whether signatures of past pathogen exposure could be identified by cataloging public T cell receptors. HLA typing covered class I and class II loci at four-digit resolution. An early release that covered about 600 HLA-typed donors contained approximately 300 gigabases of sequencing data and approximately 85 million unique TCR sequences. Study-level results and caveats: Linkage disequilibrium might explain the correlated functional status among segregating V segments, but an unknown experimental factor could not be ruled out. Presence/absence analyses assumed roughly uniform sequencing depth across donors, an assumption that may not hold. A further reported finding was that TCR beta sequences accurately predicted the HLA-A and HLA-B alleles for most subjects in the first cohort. Because HLA typing was missing for some donors at each locus, association tests included only the typed subset. Specific HLA alleles were associated with over 15,000 TCR beta sequences at a false discovery rate of 0.05 in a later analysis. A total of some 180 TCR beta chains were listed by the study as associated with cytomegalovirus. According to a later analysis, TCR association rates differed among HLA loci, with DRB1 alleles showing the most associated TCRs and HLA-C alleles showing the fewest. A later analysis reported that several top co-occurrence clusters appeared linked to parvovirus B19, influenza, CMV and Epstein-Barr virus. Compared with equally common non-associated chains, HLA-associated TCR beta chains in a later analysis were more clonally expanded and had lower generation probabilities. An association between a missense DCLRE1C variant and V-gene and J-gene trimming of TCR beta chains was found in a later genetic analysis and replicated in an independent cohort. In a later genetic analysis, fewer N-insertions in productive TCRs were reported among donors in an Asian-associated ancestry cluster than the roughly 700-donor mean. Over 15 rarely observed V segments, including chromosome 9 orphons, were excluded from the earlier analysis of approximately 600 of the donors because counts were too low. An earlier analysis of some 560 of the donors showed that most TCR beta V segments appeared in productive rearrangements either about 90% or about 30% of the time, which broadly matched IMGT annotations. Because the 87-base-pair reads could not distinguish some IMGT-functional V segments, including TRBV6-2 and TRBV6-3, those segments were excluded. A few of the identified cytomegalovirus-associated TCR beta chains were confirmed in vitro to be specific for cytomegalovirus antigens. It was suggested by the authors that the approach could potentially be generalized to other disease states and immunological phenotypes. The cohort was sequenced for TCR beta chains only, and without alpha or paired-chain data the features that could be detected were limited. Immune exposure information for the cohort was limited to CMV serostatus. The classifier was reported to diagnose cytomegalovirus status with high specificity and sensitivity in both the original and validation cohorts. Across donors, most TCR sequences were observed very rarely, whereas some public TCRs were present in many individuals. A group of highly shared sequence variants was considered likely to be a technical artifact of the sequencing pipeline. A later analysis found that most CMV-associated TCR beta chains appeared HLA-restricted, with HLA associations seemingly driven largely by CMV exposure. When HLA alleles, especially DR and DQ, strongly co-occurred, TCR associations were difficult to assign to individual alleles.

The library relied on the immunoSEQ multiplex PCR assay. For the multiplex PCR, a mixture combining 60 forward primers for TCR Vbeta segments and 13 reverse primers for TCR Jbeta segments was used. The CDR3 region of rearranged TCR beta genes was amplified from genomic DNA by a multiplex PCR assay. The amplified TCR beta libraries were sequenced on the Illumina HiSeq System as 87-base-pair reads. Turning to the authors' computational methods: Across the 500 to 750 repertoires, a later analysis counted approximately 75 million unique TCR beta chains, 9.5 million to 13 million of which were shared by at least two donors. A nearest-neighbor algorithm error-corrected the raw reads and collapsed the reads into unique sequences, merging closely related sequences to remove PCR and sequencing errors. Alignment of CDR3 sequences to IMGT reference sequences was used to assign V, D and J gene segments. For a sequence to be retained, a match of at least six nucleotides was required to both a V gene segment and a J gene segment. Rearrangements were called productive when the CDR3 lacked stop codons and stayed in frame with V and J; all others were non-productive. CDR3 was defined by IMGT convention, running from the second conserved V-encoded cysteine to the conserved J-encoded phenylalanine. The earlier analysis of about 640 of the donors excluded any sequence lacking an unambiguous match to a single V gene segment. An earlier analysis of about 600 of the donors called V segments functional above 56.7% productive rearrangements and segregating when the between-donor standard deviation exceeded 5%. To diagnose cytomegalovirus status from the catalog of TCR beta chain sequences, a statistical classification framework was built. In a later analysis, TCR nucleotide sequences were compared against IMGT/GENE-DB human TR gene sequences so that V and J genes could be assigned. The TCRdist pipeline was used in a later analysis to assign CDR3 sequences and most-parsimonious VDJ recombination scenarios. A later analysis defined each TCR beta chain by its CDR3 amino acid sequence plus V-gene family, and excluded reads lacking a unique V-gene family. In a later analysis, 450 to 600 highly shared, low-generation-probability nucleotide sequences were removed to address suspected cross-contamination and a sequencing artifact. In a later analysis, a clonal expansion index for each public chain was calculated from normalized within-repertoire ranks of inferred template counts. In a later analysis, generation probabilities were computed with a VDJ recombination model fitted to out-of-frame rearrangements, and the resulting probabilities were checked against IGoR. A later analysis scored TCR-TCR, TCR-HLA and TCR-CMV co-occurrence with hypergeometric tests, applying a repertoire-size bias correction to TCR pairs. A later analysis estimated false discovery rates by permuting HLA or CMV assignments 20 times. In a later analysis, co-occurring TCRs were grouped with DBSCAN, and TCRdist sequence similarity was added when clustering was performed within HLA-allele-positive subsets. Repertoires with fewer than 30,000 or more than 120,000 public chains, plus five repertoires with anomalous nucleotide sharing, were excluded from co-occurrence clustering. This immuneACCESS table, as held by TCRdb, lists in-frame sequences with V and J called but not all clones. Of the missing ones, under half trace to an unresolved V gene in checked studies; the others have no known cause. For V, J and clone size, that table is used; D and trimming come from the DNA. For this sample the table gives 270,000 or so clones, of which 80% to 90% were detected only once. The leading ten clones occupy about 4% of the sample.

From cysteine to phenylalanine, the CDR3 is 14 amino acids long. Only the CDR3 region is kept as DNA, spanning 42 bases read in frame from base 1. V loses 7 bases, J loses 7 bases, and the germline ends lie 17 bases apart. The germline V gene encodes CDR1 SGHRS and CDR2 YFSETQ. The sequence joins TRBV5-1 to TRBJ2-2, with the D gene uncertain. Material: PBMCs. The source is a man between 35 and 55 years old in good health and CMV-seropositive. The DNA reads TGCGCCAGCTCGAACCCCGCGGTAGGCGGGGAGCTGTTTTTT. It encodes CASSNPAVGGELFF.